The clone carrying this T cell receptor (beta chain) was detected only once. Compared with germline, one end of the junction differs, possibly owing to a read error. The CDR3 is made up of 13 amino acids. CDR1 is SEHNR and CDR2 is FQNEAQ in the germline V gene (reference sequence). These data are taken from a study of CD4+ T cells in melanoma. Produced via immunoSEQ multiplex PCR; TCRdb's table is partial and in-frame only. The profile shows tens of thousands of clones, around four fifths of them singletons. The V gene is TRBV7-9, the J gene TRBJ1-2, with D unclear. This receptor was identified in a human donor with melanoma. CDR3 region: CASSLAVGFGYTF. The CDR3 DNA is TGTGCCAGCAGCCTAGCGGTCGGGTTTGGCTACACCTTC.